This T cell receptor beta chain was profiled in a study of response to subunit inactivated influenza vaccine. Overall study findings and caveats: Authors suggested that a seasonal influenza vaccination recruits few new T cells each time.

Trimming stripped 6 bases from V and 3 bases from J, with 16 bases between. This CDR3 contains 14 residues. Germline loops: CDR1 DFQATT, CDR2 SNEGSKA (reference sequence). TCRdb re-analysed the RT-PCR reads in MiXCR, keeping a single row per CDR3 protein. The sample carries over 750,000 distinct CDR3 sequences, 21% recorded once. In this sample, this clonotype turned up many times. Its antigen is unidentified. The genes are TRBV20-1 and TRBJ2-3; weak D call: TRBD2 (5 bases). This TCR was sampled from a man over 45 who received an inactivated influenza vaccine. The sample in question was PBMCs from blood, obtained 4 to 6 days after vaccination. As DNA, the CDR3 is TGCAGTGCACACAATTCGGGGAAGACAGATACGCAGTATTTT. Translating it yields CSAHNSGKTDTQYF.